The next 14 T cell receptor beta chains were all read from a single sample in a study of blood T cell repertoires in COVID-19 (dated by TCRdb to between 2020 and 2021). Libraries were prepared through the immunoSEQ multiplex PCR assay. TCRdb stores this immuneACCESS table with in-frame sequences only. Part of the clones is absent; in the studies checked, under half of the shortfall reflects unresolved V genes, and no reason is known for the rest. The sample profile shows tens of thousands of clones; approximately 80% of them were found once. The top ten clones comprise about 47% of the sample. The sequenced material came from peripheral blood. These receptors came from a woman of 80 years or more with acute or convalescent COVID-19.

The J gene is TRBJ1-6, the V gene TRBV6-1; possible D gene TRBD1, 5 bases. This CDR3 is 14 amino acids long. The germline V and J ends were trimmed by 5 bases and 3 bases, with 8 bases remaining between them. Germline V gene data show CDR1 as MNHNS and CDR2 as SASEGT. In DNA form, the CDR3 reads TGTGCCAGCAGTCCTAGGGGCTATAATTCACCCCTCCACTTT. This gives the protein CASSPRGYNSPLHF.

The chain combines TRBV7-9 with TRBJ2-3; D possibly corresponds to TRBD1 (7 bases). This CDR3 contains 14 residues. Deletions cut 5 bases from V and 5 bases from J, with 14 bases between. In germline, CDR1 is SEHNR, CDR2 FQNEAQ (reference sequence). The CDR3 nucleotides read TGTGCCAGCAGCCCCCCCCAGGGGGGAGATACGCAGTATTTT. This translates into CASSPPQGGDTQYF.

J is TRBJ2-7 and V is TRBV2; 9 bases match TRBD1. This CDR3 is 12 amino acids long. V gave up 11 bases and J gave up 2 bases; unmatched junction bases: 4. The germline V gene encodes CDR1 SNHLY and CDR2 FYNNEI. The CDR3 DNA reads TGTGCCGGCCGGGACAGGGCCTACGAGCAGTACTTC. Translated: CAGRDRAYEQYF.

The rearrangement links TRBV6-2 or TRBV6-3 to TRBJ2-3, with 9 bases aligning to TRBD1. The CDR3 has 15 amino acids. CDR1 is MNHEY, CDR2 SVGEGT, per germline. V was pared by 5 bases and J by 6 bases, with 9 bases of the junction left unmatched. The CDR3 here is CASSTPTGGRDTQYF. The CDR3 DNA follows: TGTGCCAGCAGTACCCCGACAGGGGGAAGGGATACGCAGTATTTT.

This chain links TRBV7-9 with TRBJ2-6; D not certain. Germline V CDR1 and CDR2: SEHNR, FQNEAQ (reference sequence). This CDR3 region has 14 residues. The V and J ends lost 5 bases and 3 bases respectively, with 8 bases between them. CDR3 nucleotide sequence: TGTGCCAGCAGCCCCCGCGGTGGGGCCAACGTCCTGACTTTC. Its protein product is CASSPRGGANVLTF. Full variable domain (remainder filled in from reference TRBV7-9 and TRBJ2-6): DTGVSQNPRHKITKRGQNVTFRCDPISEHNRLYWYRQTLGQGPEFLTYFQNEAQLEKSRLLSDRFSAERPKGSFSTLEIQRTEQGDSAMYLCASSPRGGANVLTFGAGSRLTVL.

Written as DNA, the CDR3 is TGTGCCAGCAGCTTTGATAGCGGGAGGTACAATGAGCAGTTCTTC. It translates to CASSFDSGRYNEQFF. This sequence joins TRBV7-6 and TRBJ2-1, with 10 bases identical to TRBD2. V was pared by 3 bases and J by 4 bases, with 3 bases of the junction left unmatched. The CDR3 covers 15 residues. Germline CDR1 and CDR2: SGHVS and FNYEAQ.

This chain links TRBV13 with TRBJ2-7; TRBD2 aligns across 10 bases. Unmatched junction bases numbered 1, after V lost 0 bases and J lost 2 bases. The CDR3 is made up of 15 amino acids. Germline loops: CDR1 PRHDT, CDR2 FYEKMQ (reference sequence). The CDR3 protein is CASSLGLAGAYEQYF. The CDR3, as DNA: TGTGCCAGCAGCTTAGGGCTAGCGGGAGCCTACGAGCAGTACTTC.

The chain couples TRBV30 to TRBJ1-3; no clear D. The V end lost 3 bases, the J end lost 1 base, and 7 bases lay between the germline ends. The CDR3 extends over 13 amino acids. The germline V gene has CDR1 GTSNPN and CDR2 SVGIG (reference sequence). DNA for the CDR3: TGTGCCTGGAGGGCAAAATCTGGAAACACCATATATTTT. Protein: CAWRAKSGNTIYF.

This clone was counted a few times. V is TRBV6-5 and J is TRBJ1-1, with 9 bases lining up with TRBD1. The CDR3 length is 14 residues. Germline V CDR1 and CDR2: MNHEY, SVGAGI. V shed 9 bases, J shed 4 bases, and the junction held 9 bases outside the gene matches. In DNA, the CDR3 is TGTGCCAGTACAGGACAGGGGCAATTCACTGAAGCTTTCTTT. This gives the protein CASTGQGQFTEAFF.

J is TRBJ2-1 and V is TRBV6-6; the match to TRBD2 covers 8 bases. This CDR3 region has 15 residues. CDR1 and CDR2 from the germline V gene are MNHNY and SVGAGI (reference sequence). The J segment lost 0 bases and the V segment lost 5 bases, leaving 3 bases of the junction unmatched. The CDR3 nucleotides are TGTGCCAGCAGTCAAAGCGGGAGCTCCTACAATGAGCAGTTCTTC. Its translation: CASSQSGSSYNEQFF.

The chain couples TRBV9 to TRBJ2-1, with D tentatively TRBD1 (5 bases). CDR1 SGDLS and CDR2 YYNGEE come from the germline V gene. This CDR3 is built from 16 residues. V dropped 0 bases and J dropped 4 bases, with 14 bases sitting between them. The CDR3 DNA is TGTGCCAGCAGCGTAGCTTCGGCTAGGGGATACAATGAGCAGTTCTTC. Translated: CASSVASARGYNEQFF.

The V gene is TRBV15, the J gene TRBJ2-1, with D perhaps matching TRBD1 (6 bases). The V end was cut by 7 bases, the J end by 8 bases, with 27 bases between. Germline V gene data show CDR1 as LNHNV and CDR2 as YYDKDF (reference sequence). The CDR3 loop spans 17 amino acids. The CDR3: CATTSTPTGWGSYEQFF. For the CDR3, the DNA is TGTGCCACCACCTCAACCCCGACAGGTTGGGGATCGTATGAGCAGTTCTTC.

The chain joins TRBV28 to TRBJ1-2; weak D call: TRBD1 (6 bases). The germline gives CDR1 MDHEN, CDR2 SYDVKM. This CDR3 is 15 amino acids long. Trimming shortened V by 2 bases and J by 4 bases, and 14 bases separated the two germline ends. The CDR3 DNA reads TGTGCCAGCAGTTTAGGGAGGGGACATAGCTATGGCTACACCTTC. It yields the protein CASSLGRGHSYGYTF.

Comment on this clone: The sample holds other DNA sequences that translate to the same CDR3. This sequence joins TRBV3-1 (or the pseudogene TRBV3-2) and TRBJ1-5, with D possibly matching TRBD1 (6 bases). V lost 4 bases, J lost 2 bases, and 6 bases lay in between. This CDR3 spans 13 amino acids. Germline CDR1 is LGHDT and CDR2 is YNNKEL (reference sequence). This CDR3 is CASSRQGNQPQHF. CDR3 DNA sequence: TGTGCCAGCAGCCGACAGGGCAATCAGCCCCAGCATTTT.